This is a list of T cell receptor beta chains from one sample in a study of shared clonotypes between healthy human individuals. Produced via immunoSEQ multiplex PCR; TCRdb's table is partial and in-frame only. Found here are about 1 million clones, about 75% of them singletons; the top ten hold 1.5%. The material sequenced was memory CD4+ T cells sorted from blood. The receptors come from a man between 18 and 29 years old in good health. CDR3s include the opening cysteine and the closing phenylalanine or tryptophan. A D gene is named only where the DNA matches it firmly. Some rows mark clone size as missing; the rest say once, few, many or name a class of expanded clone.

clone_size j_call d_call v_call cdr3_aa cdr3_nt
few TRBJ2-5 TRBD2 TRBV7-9 CASSSLAGAPQETQYF TGTGCCAGCAGCTCTTTAGCGGGGGCCCCCCAAGAGACCCAGTACTTC
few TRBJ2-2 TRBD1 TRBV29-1 CSVLVGQSTGELFF TGCAGCGTCCTAGTGGGACAGAGCACCGGGGAGCTGTTTTTT
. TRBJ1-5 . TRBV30 CAWSVLSGPRWPQHF TGTGCCTGGAGTGTACTCTCAGGGCCCCGATGGCCCCAGCATTTT
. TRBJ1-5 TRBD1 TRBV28 CASSPGGGQGSNQPQHF TGTGCCAGCAGTCCAGGGGGGGGCCAAGGAAGCAATCAGCCCCAGCATTTT
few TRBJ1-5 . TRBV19 CASSSGAVMGQPQHF TGTGCCAGTAGCTCCGGGGCCGTAATGGGGCAGCCCCAGCATTTT
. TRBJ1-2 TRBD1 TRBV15 CATSRDRDYGYTF TGTGCCACCAGCAGGGACAGGGACTATGGCTACACCTTC
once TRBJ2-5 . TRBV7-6 CASSLDAKGTQYF TGTGCCAGCAGCTTAGACGCCAAGGGGACCCAGTACTTC
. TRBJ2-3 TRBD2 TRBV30 CAWSVLGRGSTDTQYF TGTGCCTGGAGTGTACTAGGGAGGGGCAGCACAGATACGCAGTATTTT
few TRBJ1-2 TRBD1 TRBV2 CASSGDSIYGYTF TGTGCCAGCAGTGGGGACAGTATCTATGGCTACACCTTC
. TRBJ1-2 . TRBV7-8 CASSSTLQGTYGYTF TGTGCCAGCAGCTCAACCTTACAGGGTACTTACGGCTACACCTTC
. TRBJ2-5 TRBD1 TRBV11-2 CASSVGQGRETQYF TGTGCCAGCAGCGTGGGACAGGGTAGGGAGACCCAGTACTTC
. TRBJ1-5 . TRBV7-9 CASSQDLRVQPQHF TGCGCCAGCAGCCAAGATCTAAGGGTTCAGCCCCAGCATTTT
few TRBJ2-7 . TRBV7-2 CASSLLSGLEQYF TGTGCCAGCAGCTTATTGAGCGGTCTCGAGCAGTACTTC
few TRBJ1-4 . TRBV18 CASSPGLNEKLFF TGTGCCAGCTCACCCGGGCTTAATGAAAAACTGTTTTTT
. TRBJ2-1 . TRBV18 CASSPYGGGNYNEQFF TGTGCCAGCTCACCATACGGGGGAGGTAACTACAATGAGCAGTTCTTC
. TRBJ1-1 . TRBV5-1 CASSLRSQNTEAFF TGCGCCAGCAGCTTGCGGTCTCAGAACACTGAAGCTTTCTTT
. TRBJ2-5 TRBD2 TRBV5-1 CASTAGGRETQYF TGCGCCAGCACCGCGGGGGGGCGAGAGACCCAGTACTTC
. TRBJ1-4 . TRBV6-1 CASKEATNEKLFF TGTGCCAGCAAGGAGGCAACTAATGAAAAACTGTTTTTT
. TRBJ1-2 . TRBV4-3 CASSHIGNYGYTF TGCGCCAGCAGCCACATTGGAAACTATGGCTACACCTTC
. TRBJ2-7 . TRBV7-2 CASSLRGGNSYEQYF TGTGCCAGCAGCTTGAGAGGCGGAAACTCCTACGAGCAGTACTTC
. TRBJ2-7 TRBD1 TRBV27 CASRETGRPYEQYF TGTGCCAGCAGAGAGACAGGGCGGCCCTACGAGCAGTACTTC
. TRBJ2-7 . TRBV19 CASSISYRLERSYEQYF TGTGCCAGTAGTATAAGCTACAGGTTGGAGAGATCCTACGAGCAGTACTTC
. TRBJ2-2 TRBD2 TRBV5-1 CASRLAGGNTGELFF TGCGCCAGCAGGCTAGCGGGAGGGAACACCGGGGAGCTGTTTTTT
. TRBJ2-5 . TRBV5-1 CASSLAQETQYF TGCGCCAGCAGCTTGGCTCAAGAGACCCAGTACTTC
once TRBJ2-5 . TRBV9 CASSAGAGRGKETQYF TGTGCCAGCAGCGCGGGAGCGGGAAGGGGGAAAGAGACCCAGTACTTC
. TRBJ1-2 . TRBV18 CASSPRVKGGGNDYGYTF TGTGCCAGCTCACCCCGAGTGAAGGGAGGTGGGAACGACTATGGCTACACCTTC
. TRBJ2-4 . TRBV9 CASSVAEGDIQYF TGTGCCAGCAGCGTAGCCGAAGGAGACATTCAGTACTTC
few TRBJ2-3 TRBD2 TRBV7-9 CASSSSSGGGYTQYF TGTGCCAGCAGCTCATCGAGCGGGGGGGGGTATACGCAGTATTTT
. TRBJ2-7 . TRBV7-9 CASSGTGDSGSGRRDEQYF TGTGCCAGCAGCGGGACAGGGGATTCTGGTAGCGGGAGGAGAGACGAGCAGTACTTC
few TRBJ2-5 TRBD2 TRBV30 CAWSRVGLAARETQYF TGTGCCTGGAGCAGAGTAGGACTAGCGGCCCGGGAGACCCAGTACTTC
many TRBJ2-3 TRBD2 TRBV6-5 CASSYSWLAGADTQYF TGTGCCAGCAGTTACTCGTGGCTAGCGGGGGCAGATACGCAGTATTTT
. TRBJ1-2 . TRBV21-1 CASSKATSKNYGYTF TGTGCCAGCAGCAAAGCAACATCCAAAAACTATGGCTACACCTTC
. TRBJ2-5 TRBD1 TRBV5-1 CASSTRTGPQETQYF TGCGCCAGCAGCACCCGGACAGGGCCCCAAGAGACCCAGTACTTC
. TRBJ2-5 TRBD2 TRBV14 CASSQGTSGNRETQYF TGTGCCAGCAGCCAAGGGACTAGCGGGAACCGGGAGACCCAGTACTTC
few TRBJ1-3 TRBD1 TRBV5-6 CASSRALEVWTGRNTIYF TGTGCCAGCAGCCGAGCACTAGAGGTCTGGACAGGGAGGAACACCATATATTTT
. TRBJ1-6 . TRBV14 CASFLGEPFSSYNSPLHF TGTGCCAGCTTTCTGGGAGAGCCATTTAGCTCCTATAATTCACCCCTCCACTTT
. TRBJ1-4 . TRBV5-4 CASNPGGGRDEKLFF TGTGCCAGCAATCCTGGTGGAGGGCGCGATGAAAAACTGTTTTTT
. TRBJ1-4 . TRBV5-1 CASSLFSATNEKLFF TGCGCCAGCAGCTTGTTCTCTGCAACTAATGAAAAACTGTTTTTT
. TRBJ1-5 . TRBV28 CASSSGGSNQPQHF TGTGCCAGCAGTTCCGGGGGTAGCAATCAGCCCCAGCATTTT
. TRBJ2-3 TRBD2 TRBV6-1 CASSETSGGPTDTQYF TGTGCCAGCAGTGAGACTAGCGGGGGACCCACAGATACGCAGTATTTT
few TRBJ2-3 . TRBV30 CAWTDSGYSTDTQYF TGTGCCTGGACGGATAGCGGCTATAGCACAGATACGCAGTATTTT
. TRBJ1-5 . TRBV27 CASSPKGFINQPQHF TGTGCCAGCAGTCCTAAAGGGTTCATCAATCAGCCCCAGCATTTT
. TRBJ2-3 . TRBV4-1 CATARLGVGDTQYF TGCGCCACCGCGAGACTAGGGGTTGGCGATACGCAGTATTTT
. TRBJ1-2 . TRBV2 CARTTDYGYTF TGTGCCAGGACGACAGACTATGGCTACACCTTC
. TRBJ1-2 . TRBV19 CASSISGAFNYGYTF TGTGCCAGTAGTATATCAGGGGCCTTTAACTATGGCTACACCTTC
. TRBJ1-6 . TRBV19 CASSRGDLNSPLHF TGTGCCAGTAGTAGAGGGGACTTGAATTCACCCCTCCACTTT
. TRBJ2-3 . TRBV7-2 CASSLGGFIDTQYF TGTGCCAGCAGCTTAGGGGGCTTCATAGATACGCAGTATTTT
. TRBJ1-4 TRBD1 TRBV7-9 CASSLGQGNEKLFF TGTGCCAGCAGCTTAGGACAGGGGAATGAAAAACTGTTTTTT
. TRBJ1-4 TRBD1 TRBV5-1 CASSLGRDSREKLFF TGCGCCAGCAGCTTGGGCCGGGACAGCAGAGAAAAACTGTTTTTT
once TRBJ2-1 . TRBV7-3 CASSWGDRGEQFF TGTGCCAGCAGCTGGGGTGATCGGGGAGAGCAGTTCTTC